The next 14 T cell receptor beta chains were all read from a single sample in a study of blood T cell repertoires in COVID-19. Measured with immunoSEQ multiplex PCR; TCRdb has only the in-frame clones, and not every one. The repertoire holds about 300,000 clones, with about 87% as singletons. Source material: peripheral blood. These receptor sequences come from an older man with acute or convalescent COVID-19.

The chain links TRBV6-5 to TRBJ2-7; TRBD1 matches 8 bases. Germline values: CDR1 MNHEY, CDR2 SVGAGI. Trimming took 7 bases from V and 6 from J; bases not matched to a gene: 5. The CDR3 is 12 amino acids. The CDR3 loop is CASKTGDSEQYF. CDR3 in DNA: TGTGCCAGCAAGACAGGGGATAGCGAGCAGTACTTC.

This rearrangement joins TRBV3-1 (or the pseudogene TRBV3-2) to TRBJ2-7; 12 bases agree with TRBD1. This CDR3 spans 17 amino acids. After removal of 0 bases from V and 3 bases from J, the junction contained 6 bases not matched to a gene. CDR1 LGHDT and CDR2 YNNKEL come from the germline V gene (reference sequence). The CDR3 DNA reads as TGTGCCAGCAGCCAAGATCGATGGGACAGGGGGCACTACGAGCAGTACTTC. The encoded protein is CASSQDRWDRGHYEQYF.

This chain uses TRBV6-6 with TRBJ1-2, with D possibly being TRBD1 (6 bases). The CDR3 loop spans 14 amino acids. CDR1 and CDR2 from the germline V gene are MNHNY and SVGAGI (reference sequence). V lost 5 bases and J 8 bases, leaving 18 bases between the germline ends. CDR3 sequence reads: CASSSDGGRGGYTF. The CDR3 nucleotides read TGTGCCAGCAGTAGCGACGGGGGGCGCGGGGGCTACACCTTC.

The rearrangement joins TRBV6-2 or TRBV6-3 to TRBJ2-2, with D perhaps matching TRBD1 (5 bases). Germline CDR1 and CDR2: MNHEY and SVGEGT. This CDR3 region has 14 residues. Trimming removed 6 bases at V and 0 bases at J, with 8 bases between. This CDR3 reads CASSQTANTGELFF. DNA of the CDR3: TGTGCCAGCAGCCAGACAGCGAACACCGGGGAGCTGTTTTTT.

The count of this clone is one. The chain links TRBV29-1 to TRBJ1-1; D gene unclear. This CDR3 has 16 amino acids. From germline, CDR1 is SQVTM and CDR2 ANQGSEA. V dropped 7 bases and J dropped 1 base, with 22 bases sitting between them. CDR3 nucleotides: TGCAGCGCCCGGGGAGTCGCCCAACCCACGAACACTGAAGCTTTCTTT. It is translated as CSARGVAQPTNTEAFF.

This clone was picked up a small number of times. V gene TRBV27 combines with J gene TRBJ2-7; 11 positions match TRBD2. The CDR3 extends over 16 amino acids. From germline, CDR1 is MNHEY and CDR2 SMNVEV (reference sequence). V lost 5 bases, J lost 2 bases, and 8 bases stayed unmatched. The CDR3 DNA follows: TGTGCCAGCAGTAGACTAGCGGGGAGTCCCCCCTACGAGCAGTACTTC. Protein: CASSRLAGSPPYEQYF.

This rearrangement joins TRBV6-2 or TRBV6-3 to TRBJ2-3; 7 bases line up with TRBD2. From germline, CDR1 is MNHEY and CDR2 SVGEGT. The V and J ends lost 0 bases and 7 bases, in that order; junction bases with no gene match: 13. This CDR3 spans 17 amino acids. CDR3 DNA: TGTGCCAGCAGTTACTCCCAAGGGCGGGGGAGCTCTTATACGCAGTATTTT. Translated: CASSYSQGRGSSYTQYF.

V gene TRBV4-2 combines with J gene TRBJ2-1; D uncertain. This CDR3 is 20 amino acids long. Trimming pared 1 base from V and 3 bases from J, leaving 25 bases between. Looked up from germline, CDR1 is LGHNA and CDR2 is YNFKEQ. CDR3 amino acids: CASSQVSLADSQGRYNEQFF. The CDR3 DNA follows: TGTGCCAGCAGCCAAGTAAGTCTTGCCGACTCGCAAGGCCGCTACAATGAGCAGTTCTTC.

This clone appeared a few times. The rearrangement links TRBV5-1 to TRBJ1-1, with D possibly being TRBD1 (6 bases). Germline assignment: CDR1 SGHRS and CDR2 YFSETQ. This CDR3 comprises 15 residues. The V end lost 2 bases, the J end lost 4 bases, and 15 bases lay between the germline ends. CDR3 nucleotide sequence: TGCGCCAGCAGCTTCCGGGAGGGGGGTGGCACTGAAGCTTTCTTT. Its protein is CASSFREGGGTEAFF.

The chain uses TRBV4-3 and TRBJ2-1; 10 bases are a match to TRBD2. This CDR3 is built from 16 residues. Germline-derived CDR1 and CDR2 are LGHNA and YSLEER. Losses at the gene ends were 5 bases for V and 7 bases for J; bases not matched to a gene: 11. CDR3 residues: CASSLRPSGRGNEQFF. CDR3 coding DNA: TGCGCCAGCAGCTTGCGACCGAGCGGGAGGGGAAATGAGCAGTTCTTC.

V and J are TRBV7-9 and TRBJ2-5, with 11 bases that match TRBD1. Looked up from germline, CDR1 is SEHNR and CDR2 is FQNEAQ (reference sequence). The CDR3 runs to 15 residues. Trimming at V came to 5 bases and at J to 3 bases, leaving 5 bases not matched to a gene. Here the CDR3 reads CASSRWTGGEETQYF. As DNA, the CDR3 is TGTGCCAGCAGCCGTTGGACAGGGGGCGAAGAGACCCAGTACTTC.

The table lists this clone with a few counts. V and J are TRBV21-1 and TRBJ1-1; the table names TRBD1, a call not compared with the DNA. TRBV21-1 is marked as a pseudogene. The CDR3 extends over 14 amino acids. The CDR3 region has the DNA TGTGCCAGCAGAAGACAGGGGCCGGTTACTGAAGCTTTCTTT. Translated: CASRRQGPVTEAFF.

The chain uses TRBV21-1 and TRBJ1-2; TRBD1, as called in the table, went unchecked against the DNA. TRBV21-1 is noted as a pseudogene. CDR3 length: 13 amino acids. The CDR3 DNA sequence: TGTGCCAGCAGCAATTGTGGGGCCTATGGCTACACCTTC. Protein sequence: CASSNCGAYGYTF.

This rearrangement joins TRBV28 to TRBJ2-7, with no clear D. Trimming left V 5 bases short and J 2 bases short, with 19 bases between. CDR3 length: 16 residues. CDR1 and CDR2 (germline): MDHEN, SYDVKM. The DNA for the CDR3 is TGTGCCAGCAGTCCATCTTTGACAAGCTCAACCTACGAGCAGTACTTC. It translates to CASSPSLTSSTYEQYF.